The clone carrying this T cell receptor (beta chain) was detected only once. Using immunoSEQ multiplex PCR, the repertoire was profiled, and TCRdb retains in-frame clones only, with some absent. This table has approximately 57,000 clones, around nine tenths appearing once. V lost 5 bases, J lost 2 bases, and 13 bases lay in between. The V gene's germline CDR1 is LNHDA and CDR2 SQIVND (reference sequence). This CDR3 has 14 residues. The sample comes from a study of OX40 agonist ivuxolimab in advanced cancers. This clonotype was sampled from an adult with an advanced solid tumor such as melanoma, head and neck, liver or kidney cancer. Material: CD4+ or CD8+ T cells sorted from blood, obtained in a trial of the OX40 agonist ivuxolimab. The chain couples TRBV19 to TRBJ2-7; the D gene is possibly TRBD1 (6 bases). The CDR3 DNA is TGTGCCAGTAGTTACCCGGACAGACCCTACGAGCAGTACTTC. Translated: CASSYPDRPYEQYF.